The 6 T cell receptor beta chains given below trace back to one sample, sequenced in a study of technical replicates of blood from several donors. TCRdb's table, derived via immunoSEQ multiplex PCR, lists solely in-frame clones and lacks some. This table holds 50,000 to 60,000 clones, less than 95% found once. Sequencing used PBMCs. The receptor set was obtained from a human donor in good health. Some clones in this sample may be carry-over from other donors' samples.

This CDR3 reads CASSSPVPADTQYF. The CDR3 nucleotides are TGTGCCAGCTCATCCCCGGTCCCGGCAGATACGCAGTATTTT. The V and J genes are TRBV18 and TRBJ2-3; no clear D gene. This CDR3 region has 14 residues. Per the germline V gene, CDR1 is KGHSH and CDR2 is LQKENI. V shed 5 bases and J shed 4 bases, with 13 bases lying between them. Full variable domain (outside the CDR3, taken from reference TRBV18 and TRBJ2-3): NAGVMQNPRHLVRRRGQEARLRCSPMKGHSHVYWYRQLPEEGLKFMVYLQKENIIDESGMPKERFSAEFPKEGPSILRIQQVVRGDSAAYFCASSSPVPADTQYFGPGTRLTVL.

The genes are TRBV6-5 and TRBJ2-6, with D possibly TRBD1 on 6 matching bases. Germline lookup yields CDR1 MNHEY and CDR2 SVGAGI. V was clipped by 6 bases and J by 1 base, with 10 bases between them. CDR3 length: 15 residues. The CDR3 reads CASSQQGSGANVLTF. CDR3 in DNA: TGTGCCAGCAGCCAACAGGGATCTGGGGCCAACGTCCTGACTTTC.

The CDR3 region is CASSLAAGGQYEQYF. CDR3 nucleotides: TGTGCCAGCAGCTTGGCAGCGGGGGGGCAATACGAGCAGTACTTC. The J gene is TRBJ2-7, the V gene TRBV5-4, with TRBD2 matching 10 bases. Looked up from germline, CDR1 is SGHNT and CDR2 is YYREEE (reference sequence). Trimming took 0 bases from V and 4 from J; bases not matched to a gene: 4. CDR3 length equals 15 residues.

The V and J genes are TRBV12-5 and TRBJ2-1, with D possibly matching TRBD2 (6 bases). This CDR3 spans 13 amino acids. The V end was cut by 4 bases, the J end by 5 bases, with 9 bases between. The V gene's germline CDR1 is LGHNT and CDR2 FRNRAP. Here the CDR3 reads CASGSLADNEQFF. CDR3 DNA: TGTGCTAGTGGTTCCTTAGCGGACAATGAGCAGTTCTTC.

The rearrangement uses TRBV7-7 and TRBJ2-7, with D perhaps matching TRBD1 (6 bases). CDR3 length: 15 residues. Germline V lookup: CDR1 SSHAT, CDR2 FNYEAQ (reference sequence). Trimming took 1 base from V and 4 from J, leaving 14 bases between them. The CDR3 region has the DNA TGTGCCAGCAGCTTAGGCCCAGGGGAGACATACGAGCAGTACTTC. Translation gives CASSLGPGETYEQYF. Full variable domain (rest looked up from reference TRBV7-7 and TRBJ2-7): GAGVSQSPRYKVTKRGQDVTLRCDPISSHATLYWYQQALGQGPEFLTYFNYEAQPDKSGLPSDRFSAERPEGSISTLTIQRTEQRDSAMYRCASSLGPGETYEQYFGPGTRLTVT.

The V call is TRBV30, the J call TRBJ2-3; TRBD1 matches at 8 bases. CDR3 length: 15 residues. Germline-derived CDR1 and CDR2 are GTSNPN and SVGIG (reference sequence). The junction had 10 bases not matched to a gene; V was cut back by 1 base and J by 7 bases. CDR3 sequence: CAWSGQGIFIYTQYF. CDR3 coding DNA: TGTGCCTGGAGTGGACAGGGGATCTTTATTTATACGCAGTATTTT.